This is a list of T cell receptor beta chains from one sample in a study of T-cell memory formation after mild COVID-19. TCRdb used MiXCR to reprocess the 5' RACE reads, holding one entry per CDR3 protein. The top ten clones hold roughly a fifth of a sample with about 430,000 distinct CDR3 sequences, approximately 19% of them seen once. The material sequenced was PBMCs or a T cell subset sorted from them (not recorded which). The source is a man aged 18 to 30 who had mild COVID-19 (a few samples of this study predate the infection). Cell type and time point are not known. Each CDR3 is given with its conserved first and last residue. D genes are given only for firm matches. Rows give clone size only sometimes, using once, few, many, or a class for an expanded clone.

D gene: .
clone size: .
V gene: TRBV5-1
J gene: TRBJ2-1
CDR3 protein: CASSLVSGGDEQFF
CDR3 DNA: TGCGCCAGCAGCTTGGTTTCAGGGGGGGATGAGCAGTTCTTC

D gene: .
clone size: .
V gene: TRBV3-1
J gene: TRBJ1-1
CDR3 protein: CASSPRGQGEAFF
CDR3 DNA: TGTGCCAGCAGCCCGCGTGGGCAAGGGGAAGCTTTCTTT

D gene: .
clone size: few
V gene: TRBV27
J gene: TRBJ2-3
CDR3 protein: CASSFKVGTGTQYF
CDR3 DNA: TGTGCCAGCAGTTTTAAAGTAGGAACGGGTACGCAGTATTTT

D gene: .
clone size: many
V gene: TRBV7-9
J gene: TRBJ1-1
CDR3 protein: CASSPGTPGTEAFF
CDR3 DNA: TGTGCCAGCAGCCCAGGGACCCCGGGCACTGAAGCTTTCTTT

D gene: .
clone size: few
V gene: TRBV29-1
J gene: TRBJ2-7
CDR3 protein: CSVRPDLDQEQYF
CDR3 DNA: TGCAGCGTCCGTCCCGACTTAGACCAGGAGCAGTACTTC

D gene: .
clone size: .
V gene: TRBV12-3/TRBV12-4
J gene: TRBJ1-3
CDR3 protein: CASSSSSLPGNTIYF
CDR3 DNA: TGTGCCAGCAGTTCCTCTAGCCTCCCTGGAAACACCATATATTTT

D gene: TRBD2
clone size: .
V gene: TRBV6-2/TRBV6-3
J gene: TRBJ2-3
CDR3 protein: CASGRGLAGMDTQYF
CDR3 DNA: TGTGCCAGCGGTAGGGGACTAGCGGGCATGGATACGCAGTATTTT

D gene: .
clone size: .
V gene: TRBV20-1
J gene: TRBJ2-1
CDR3 protein: CSARGQLVYNEQFF
CDR3 DNA: TGCAGTGCTCGAGGACAGCTTGTTTACAATGAGCAGTTCTTC

D gene: .
clone size: .
V gene: TRBV4-3
J gene: TRBJ2-1
CDR3 protein: CASSQDLPANEQFF
CDR3 DNA: TGCGCCAGCAGCCAAGATCTTCCGGCAAATGAGCAGTTCTTC

D gene: .
clone size: .
V gene: TRBV7-9
J gene: TRBJ1-2
CDR3 protein: CASSLTEDYGYTF
CDR3 DNA: TGTGCCAGCAGCCTGACGGAAGACTATGGCTACACCTTC

D gene: .
clone size: .
V gene: TRBV7-6
J gene: TRBJ2-7
CDR3 protein: CASSPGPGSSYEQYF
CDR3 DNA: TGTGCCAGCAGCCCGGGACCCGGGAGCTCCTACGAGCAGTACTTC

D gene: .
clone size: .
V gene: TRBV6-6
J gene: TRBJ2-1
CDR3 protein: CASSSLAVKFF
CDR3 DNA: TGTGCCAGCAGCTCCCTAGCTGTGAAGTTCTTC

D gene: TRBD1
clone size: .
V gene: TRBV15
J gene: TRBJ1-3
CDR3 protein: CATSRDRGSGNTIYF
CDR3 DNA: TGTGCCACCAGCAGGGACAGGGGTTCGGGAAACACCATATATTTT

D gene: .
clone size: .
V gene: TRBV7-9
J gene: TRBJ1-1
CDR3 protein: CASSPQDSLNTEAFF
CDR3 DNA: TGTGCCAGCAGCCCTCAGGACAGCCTGAACACTGAAGCTTTCTTT

D gene: .
clone size: .
V gene: TRBV4-1
J gene: TRBJ2-3
CDR3 protein: CASSPTGPYTDTQYF
CDR3 DNA: TGCGCCAGCAGCCCCACAGGGCCCTACACAGATACGCAGTATTTT

D gene: .
clone size: few
V gene: TRBV7-8
J gene: TRBJ1-1
CDR3 protein: CASSFHTTEAFF
CDR3 DNA: TGTGCCAGCAGCTTTCATACCACTGAAGCTTTCTTT

D gene: .
clone size: many
V gene: TRBV10-3
J gene: TRBJ1-1
CDR3 protein: CAISATSNTEAFF
CDR3 DNA: TGTGCCATCAGTGCAACGAGTAACACTGAAGCTTTCTTT

D gene: .
clone size: .
V gene: TRBV10-1
J gene: TRBJ2-7
CDR3 protein: CASSGGQAYEQYF
CDR3 DNA: TGCGCCAGCAGTGGAGGCCAAGCCTACGAGCAGTACTTC

D gene: .
clone size: few
V gene: TRBV28
J gene: TRBJ1-2
CDR3 protein: CASSIWEGGGYTF
CDR3 DNA: TGTGCCAGCAGTATCTGGGAGGGCGGGGGCTACACCTTC

D gene: .
clone size: .
V gene: TRBV4-3
J gene: TRBJ1-5
CDR3 protein: CASSQEQGVNQPQHF
CDR3 DNA: TGCGCCAGCAGCCAAGAACAGGGTGTCAATCAGCCCCAGCATTTT

D gene: .
clone size: few
V gene: TRBV12-3/TRBV12-4
J gene: TRBJ1-2
CDR3 protein: CASSIQGVDGYTF
CDR3 DNA: TGTGCCAGCAGCATACAGGGTGTGGATGGCTACACCTTC

D gene: .
clone size: many
V gene: TRBV7-9
J gene: TRBJ2-5
CDR3 protein: CASRTEQETQYF
CDR3 DNA: TGTGCCAGCCGAACCGAGCAAGAGACCCAGTACTTC

D gene: TRBD2
clone size: few
V gene: TRBV12-3/TRBV12-4
J gene: TRBJ2-1
CDR3 protein: CASSSGRRGLALVSSYNEQFF
CDR3 DNA: TGTGCCAGCAGCTCCGGCCGTAGGGGACTAGCGTTGGTTAGCTCCTACAATGAGCAGTTCTTC

D gene: .
clone size: .
V gene: TRBV6-6
J gene: TRBJ2-5
CDR3 protein: CASSYSVSRETQYF
CDR3 DNA: TGTGCCAGCAGTTACTCCGTCAGCCGGGAGACCCAGTACTTC

D gene: .
clone size: few
V gene: TRBV7-6
J gene: TRBJ1-1
CDR3 protein: CASLPGAMNTEAFF
CDR3 DNA: TGTGCCAGTTTGCCAGGGGCTATGAACACTGAAGCTTTCTTT